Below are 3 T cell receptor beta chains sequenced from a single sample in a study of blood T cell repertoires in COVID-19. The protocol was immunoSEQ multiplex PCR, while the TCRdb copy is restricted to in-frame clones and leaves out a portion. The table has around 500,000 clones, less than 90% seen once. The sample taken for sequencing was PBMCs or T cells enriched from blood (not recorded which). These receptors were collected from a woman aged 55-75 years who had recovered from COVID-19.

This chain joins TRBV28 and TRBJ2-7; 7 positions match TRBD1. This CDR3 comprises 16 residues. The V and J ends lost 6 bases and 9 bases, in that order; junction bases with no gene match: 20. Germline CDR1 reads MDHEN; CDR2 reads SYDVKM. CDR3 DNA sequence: TGTGCCAGCAGCTTCCATTCAAAGACAGGGAGCCCCGTGCAGTACGTC. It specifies CASSFHSKTGSPVQYV.

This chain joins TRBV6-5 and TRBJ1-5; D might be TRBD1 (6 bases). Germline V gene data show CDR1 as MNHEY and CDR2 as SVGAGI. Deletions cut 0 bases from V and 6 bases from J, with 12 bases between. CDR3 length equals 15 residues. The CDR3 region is CASSYSQGTAQPQHF. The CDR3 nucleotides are TGTGCCAGCAGTTACTCGCAGGGGACGGCTCAGCCCCAGCATTTT.

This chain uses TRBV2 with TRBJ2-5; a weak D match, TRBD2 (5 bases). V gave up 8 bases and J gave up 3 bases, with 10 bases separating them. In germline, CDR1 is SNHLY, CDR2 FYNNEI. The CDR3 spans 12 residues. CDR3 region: CASCRGKETQYF. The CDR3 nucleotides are TGTGCCAGCTGTAGAGGGAAAGAGACCCAGTACTTC.